The 21 T cell receptor beta chains listed next were all sequenced from one sample in a study of shared clonotypes between healthy human individuals. Sequenced by immunoSEQ multiplex PCR; TCRdb stores in-frame clones only, minus some. This sample has some 1,900,000 clones, with approximately 94% found just once. CD8 cells classed as naive were CD45RO-negative and positively selected for CCR7, excluding terminally differentiated effector memory CD45RA+ cells. The specimen was naive CD8+ T cells sorted from blood. Receptors originate from a man aged 18 to 29 in good health.

For this clone: Other nucleotide sequences in the sample specify the same CDR3. V is TRBV27 and J is TRBJ2-3; perhaps TRBD2 as D (5 bases). The CDR3 sequence is 13 residues long. V shed 0 bases and J shed 4 bases, with 5 bases lying between them. The germline V gene encodes CDR1 MNHEY and CDR2 SMNVEV (reference sequence). This chain's CDR3 is CASSLSRADTQYF. The CDR3, as DNA: TGTGCCAGCAGTTTATCGCGGGCAGATACGCAGTATTTT.

CDR3 loop: CASSHRTGEYEQFF. CDR3 bases: TGCGCCAGCAGCCACCGGACAGGGGAGTATGAGCAGTTCTTC. The rearrangement links TRBV4-1 to TRBJ2-1; 9 positions match TRBD1. The CDR3 runs 14 residues. The trim removed 3 bases at V and 8 bases at J, leaving 5 bases unmatched. Germline values: CDR1 MGHRA, CDR2 YSYEKL.

As DNA, the CDR3 is TGTGCCAGCAGTGAGGTAATAAGCACCTCCTACAATGAGCAGTTCTTC. Translating it yields CASSEVISTSYNEQFF. The chain has TRBV2 and TRBJ2-1, with D hard to call. V was trimmed by 3 bases and J by 0 bases, leaving 12 bases between them. CDR3 length: 16 amino acids. The germline gives CDR1 SNHLY, CDR2 FYNNEI.

This clone appeared once. The chain uses TRBV10-1 and TRBJ2-2, with 10 bases lining up with TRBD2. Germline-derived CDR1 and CDR2 are WNHNN and SYGVQD (reference sequence). This CDR3 contains 14 residues. V was pared by 6 bases and J by 6 bases, with 4 bases of the junction left unmatched. For the CDR3, the DNA is TGCGCCAGCAGCATAGCGGGGGGATCCGGGGAGCTGTTTTTT. This gives the protein CASSIAGGSGELFF.

The chain combines TRBV2 with TRBJ1-1; 7 bases map to TRBD1. Trimming removed 5 bases from V and 11 bases from J; junction bases left unmatched: 5. The CDR3 runs 11 residues. Looked up from germline, CDR1 is SNHLY and CDR2 is FYNNEI. In DNA, the CDR3 is TGTGCCAGCAGTTCGACAGGGCCGGCTTTCTTT. It specifies CASSSTGPAFF. Full variable domain (remainder filled in from reference TRBV2 and TRBJ1-1): EPEVTQTPSHQVTQMGQEVILRCVPISNHLYFYWYRQILGQKVEFLVSFYNNEISEKSEIFDDQFSVERPDGSNFTLKIRSTKLEDSAMYFCASSSTGPAFFGQGTRLTVV.

V gene TRBV10-2 combines with J gene TRBJ2-7; D tentatively reads TRBD1 or TRBD2 (5 bases each). Germline lookup yields CDR1 WSHSY and CDR2 SAAADI. The CDR3 runs 14 residues. Trimming cost V 5 bases and J 0 bases, with 11 bases left between them. This CDR3 reads CASSLDGTSYEQYF. CDR3 nucleotides: TGCGCCAGCAGTTTAGACGGGACCTCCTACGAGCAGTACTTC.

The chain links TRBV6-5 to TRBJ1-5, with D unresolved. This CDR3 contains 14 residues. Between the trimmed V and J ends, which lost 8 bases and 0 bases, there was a span of 11 bases. The germline gives CDR1 MNHEY, CDR2 SVGAGI. The CDR3 spells CASWMGDSNQPQHF. In DNA, the CDR3 is TGTGCCAGCTGGATGGGAGATAGCAATCAGCCCCAGCATTTT.

With regard to this clone: This CDR3 is also generated by other DNA sequences in the sample. J is TRBJ2-7 and V is TRBV7-9, with 7 bases identical to TRBD2. Germline CDR1 SEHNR, CDR2 FQNEAQ (reference sequence). This CDR3 spans 15 amino acids. V dropped 1 base and J dropped 4; count of bases not matched to a gene: 7. CDR3 nucleotides: TGTGCCAGCAGCTTAGGAGCTAGCGGCCCTTACGAGCAGTACTTC. It encodes CASSLGASGPYEQYF.

This chain links TRBV9 with TRBJ1-2; 7 bases line up with TRBD1. Germline CDR1 is SGDLS and CDR2 is YYNGEE. Trimming cost V 0 bases and J 0 bases; bases outside gene matches: 11. This CDR3 region has 18 residues. This CDR3 reads CASSVANRTGLANYGYTF. In nucleotides, the CDR3 is TGTGCCAGCAGCGTAGCTAACCGGACAGGCCTAGCTAACTATGGCTACACCTTC.

V gene TRBV13 combines with J gene TRBJ2-7, with 9 bases lining up with TRBD1. The CDR3 sequence is 15 residues long. Germline V gene sequence: CDR1 PRHDT, CDR2 FYEKMQ (reference sequence). Trimming at V came to 5 bases and at J to 1 base, leaving 6 bases not matched to a gene. The CDR3 is CASSNWDRESYEQYF. As DNA, the CDR3 is TGTGCCAGCAGCAATTGGGACAGGGAGTCCTACGAGCAGTACTTC.

The V and J genes are TRBV5-1 and TRBJ1-5; D ambiguous. The germline V gene has CDR1 SGHRS and CDR2 YFSETQ. Trimming removed 1 base at V and 5 bases at J, with 16 bases between. This CDR3 contains 16 residues. The CDR3: CASSLWGGSEDQPQHF. In DNA, the CDR3 is TGCGCCAGCAGCTTGTGGGGAGGGAGTGAGGATCAGCCCCAGCATTTT.

CDR3 protein: CASSVYAAGGYDEQFF. The CDR3 DNA reads TGTGCCAGCAGCGTGTATGCGGCGGGGGGTTACGATGAGCAGTTCTTC. The genes are TRBV9 and TRBJ2-1; 8 bases agree with TRBD2. The J segment lost 8 bases and the V segment lost 2 bases, leaving 12 bases of the junction unmatched. Germline CDR1 reads SGDLS; CDR2 reads YYNGEE. CDR3 length equals 16 residues.

This clone was seen only once. This chain links TRBV14 with TRBJ1-2, with D unresolved. Trimming removed 0 bases at V and 0 bases at J, with 5 bases between. Germline CDR1 reads SGHDN; CDR2 reads FVKESK. The CDR3 covers 14 residues. CDR3 residues: CASSQDSTNYGYTF. The CDR3 DNA follows: TGTGCCAGCAGCCAAGACAGCACTAACTATGGCTACACCTTC.

The sample holds one count of this clone. This sample includes further DNA sequences coding for the same CDR3. This chain connects TRBV7-2 to TRBJ2-7; 7 bases line up with TRBD2. Germline-derived CDR1 and CDR2 are SGHTA and FQGNSA. Unmatched junction bases numbered 3, after V lost 1 base and J lost 3 bases. The CDR3 contains 14 residues. The CDR3 here is CASSLGGRGYEQYF. Here the CDR3 DNA reads TGTGCCAGCAGCTTAGGAGGGAGGGGCTACGAGCAGTACTTC.

This chain connects TRBV29-1 to TRBJ2-7; D is ambiguous. V lost 4 bases and J 2 bases, leaving 21 bases between the germline ends. CDR3 length: 16 amino acids. From germline, CDR1 is SQVTM and CDR2 ANQGSEA. The DNA for the CDR3 is TGCAGCGTTGTAGGGAACAGCCTCGTACGGCCCTACGAGCAGTACTTC. Protein product: CSVVGNSLVRPYEQYF.

Points on this clone: Other nucleotide sequences from this sample produce the same CDR3. The rearrangement uses TRBV4-1 and TRBJ2-7; 7 bases agree with TRBD1. Looked up from germline, CDR1 is MGHRA and CDR2 is YSYEKL. J was trimmed by 5 bases and V by 4 bases; bases with no gene match: 2. There are 12 residues in the CDR3. Here the CDR3 DNA reads TGCGCCAGCAGCCCCACAGGGGACGAGCAGTACTTC. Encoded protein: CASSPTGDEQYF.

The chain is built from TRBV9 and TRBJ1-2, with D possibly matching TRBD1 (5 bases). CDR1 is SGDLS and CDR2 is YYNGEE in the germline V gene. There are 16 residues in the CDR3. V gave up 0 bases and J gave up 8 bases, with 20 bases separating them. The CDR3 loop is CASSVGLGATVPGYTF. CDR3 DNA: TGTGCCAGCAGCGTAGGTTTAGGGGCTACGGTCCCCGGCTACACCTTC.

This clone was seen once. The rearrangement links TRBV9 to TRBJ2-2; a possible D gene is TRBD1 (5 bases). Germline V lookup: CDR1 SGDLS, CDR2 YYNGEE. There are 16 residues in the CDR3. V was pared by 0 bases and J by 2 bases, with 11 bases between. This chain's CDR3 is CASSVVGHTNTGELFF. For the CDR3, the DNA is TGTGCCAGCAGCGTAGTGGGGCATACAAACACCGGGGAGCTGTTTTTT.

V is TRBV27 and J is TRBJ1-6, with D maybe TRBD1 (5 bases). The CDR3 loop spans 14 amino acids. V was cut by 2 bases and J by 6 bases, with 8 bases left in between. The germline V gene has CDR1 MNHEY and CDR2 SMNVEV (reference sequence). Here the CDR3 reads CASSLVTANSPLHF. CDR3 sequence (DNA): TGTGCCAGCAGTTTAGTGACAGCTAATTCACCCCTCCACTTT.

This clone occurred once. The genes are TRBV29-1 and TRBJ2-7, with 13 bases fitting TRBD2. Germline V lookup: CDR1 SQVTM, CDR2 ANQGSEA. The junction had 7 bases not matched to a gene; V was cut back by 4 bases and J by 1 base. This CDR3 spans 16 amino acids. CDR3 in DNA: TGCAGCGTTGTAACTAGCGGGGGGGCAGGATCCTACGAGCAGTACTTC. Protein product: CSVVTSGGAGSYEQYF.

V and J are TRBV5-1 and TRBJ2-3; 12 bases agree with TRBD1. The germline gives CDR1 SGHRS, CDR2 YFSETQ. The V gene end was trimmed by 1 base and the J gene end by 2 bases; junction bases not matched to a gene: 2. This CDR3 contains 16 residues. The CDR3 protein is CASSLMGQGATDTQYF. The CDR3 nucleotides read TGCGCCAGCAGCTTGATGGGACAGGGGGCCACAGATACGCAGTATTTT.